The sequence of this T cell receptor (beta chain) was determined in a study of beta chain features in type 1 diabetes. The CDR3 has 13 amino acids. The germline V gene has CDR1 LGHNA and CDR2 YSLEER. Trimming removed 0 bases at V and 8 bases at J, with 7 bases between. Reverse transcription of all isolated RNA meant that expressed TCRB transcripts were sequenced. Using immunoSEQ multiplex PCR, the repertoire was profiled, and TCRdb retains in-frame clones only, with some absent. The sample shows about 620,000 clones, roughly a sixth of them seen only once. This sequence joins TRBV4-3 and TRBJ1-4; D is uncertain. Sequencing input: naive CD4+ T cells from blood. The TCR was taken from a man aged 18 to 29 in good health. Here the CDR3 reads CASSQDPREKLFF. The CDR3 nucleotides are TGCGCCAGCAGCCAAGATCCCAGGGAAAAACTGTTTTTT.